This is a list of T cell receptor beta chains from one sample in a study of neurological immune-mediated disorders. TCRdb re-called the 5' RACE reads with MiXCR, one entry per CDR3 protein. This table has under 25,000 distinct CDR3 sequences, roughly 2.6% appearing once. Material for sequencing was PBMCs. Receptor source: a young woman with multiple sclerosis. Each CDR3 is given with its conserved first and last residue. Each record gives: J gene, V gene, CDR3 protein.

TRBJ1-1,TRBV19,CASSMTGGTEAFF
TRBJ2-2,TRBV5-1,CASSLGDRGTGELFF
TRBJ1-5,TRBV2,CASRVLLSIQPQHF
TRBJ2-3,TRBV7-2,CASSASGATDTQYF
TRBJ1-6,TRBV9,CASSVGAGEEPPLHF
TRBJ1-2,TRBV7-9,CASSLAAANYGYTF
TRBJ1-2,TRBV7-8,CASSLDRTRSTYGYTF
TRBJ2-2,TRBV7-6,CASSGRGSNTGELFF
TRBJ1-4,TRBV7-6,CASTRGQASEKLFF
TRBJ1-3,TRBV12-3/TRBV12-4,CASSPRGNTIYF
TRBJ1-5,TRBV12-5,CASALGTSNQPQHF
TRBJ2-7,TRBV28,CASSSDWASSYEQYF
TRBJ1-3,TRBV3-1,CASSQEGYSGNTIYF
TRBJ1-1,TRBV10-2,CASSENGQGGAFF
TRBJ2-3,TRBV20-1,CSARVNSGSTDTQYF
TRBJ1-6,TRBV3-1,CASSPQLLGQGILQGSPLHF
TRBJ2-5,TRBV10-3,CAISADRFQETQYF
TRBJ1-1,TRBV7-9,CASSFSGDRATEAFF
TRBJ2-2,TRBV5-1,CASSRAMNTGELFF
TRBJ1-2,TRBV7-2,CASSPSPGGEGYTF
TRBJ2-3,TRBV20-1,CSASWIAGNTDTQYF
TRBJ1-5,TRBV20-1,CSVPGVSNQPQHF
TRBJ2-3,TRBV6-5,CASSLTSGSADTQYF
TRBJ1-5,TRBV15,CATSRGFHGTDQPQHF
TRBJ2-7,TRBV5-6,CASSLAVYEQYF
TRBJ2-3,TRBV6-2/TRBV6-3,CASSYRTPDTQYF
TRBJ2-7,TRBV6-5,CASSRRDPYEQYF
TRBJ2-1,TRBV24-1,CATSDLRGLAGHNEQFF
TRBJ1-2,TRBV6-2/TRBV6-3,CASSYDRQGLGGYTF
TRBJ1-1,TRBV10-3,CAISEVAQNTEAFF
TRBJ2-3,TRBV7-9,CASGGRGPPTDTQYF
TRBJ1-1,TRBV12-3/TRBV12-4,CASSFVLEAFF
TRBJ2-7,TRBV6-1,CASSPARGYEQYF
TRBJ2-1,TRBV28,CASPPRQGRINEQFF
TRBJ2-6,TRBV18,CASSPQPVTSGANVLTF
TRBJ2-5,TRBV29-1,CSVELRDADLETQYF
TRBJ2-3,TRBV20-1,CSATLTGGGEYF
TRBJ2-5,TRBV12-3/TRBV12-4,CASSFRTGGKQETQYF
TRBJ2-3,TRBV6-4,CASSGTSGGGTDTQYF
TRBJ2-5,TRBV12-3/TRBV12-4,CASSSVRGPGGTQYF
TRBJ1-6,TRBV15,CATSPTGRRSPLHF
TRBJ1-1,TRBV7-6,CASSSSVGGRIEAFF
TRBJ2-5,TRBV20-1,CSTTRASVVETQYF
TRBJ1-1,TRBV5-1,CASSSWDSANTEAFF
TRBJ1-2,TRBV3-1,CASSQEWFGRGQFYGYTF
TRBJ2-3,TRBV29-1,CSVHKAGYLDTQYF
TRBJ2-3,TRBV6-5,CASSSSTDTQYF
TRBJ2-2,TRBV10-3,CAIISTSGPSNTGELFF
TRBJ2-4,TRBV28,CASSSEAAGVWGIQYF
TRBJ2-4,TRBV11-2,CASGRGTSRGDIQYF
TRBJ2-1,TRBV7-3,CASSLGGGFYNEQFF
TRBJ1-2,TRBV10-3,CAISEPGQGKYGYTF
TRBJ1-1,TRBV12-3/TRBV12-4,CASRAPGRVETEAFF
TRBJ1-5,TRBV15,CATSRRVRDSNQPQHF
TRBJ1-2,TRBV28,CASSELWGYTF
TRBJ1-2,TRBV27,CASSLTGNDYGYTF
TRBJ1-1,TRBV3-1,CASSQTSSLRLNTEAFF
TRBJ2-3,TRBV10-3,CATTPNTDTQYF
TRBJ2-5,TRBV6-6,CASSSGQVRRQTQYF